This T cell receptor beta chain was sequenced in a study of OX40 agonist ivuxolimab in advanced cancers. CDR1 and CDR2 (germline): PRHDT, FYEKMQ (reference sequence). The V end was cut by 5 bases, the J end by 2 bases, with 13 bases between. The CDR3 extends over 14 amino acids. Data came from immunoSEQ multiplex PCR; TCRdb stores just in-frame clones and leaves some out. The table lists tens of thousands of clones, roughly 94% of them singletons. The chain links TRBV13 to TRBJ2-7, with unresolved D. The material was CD4+ or CD8+ T cells sorted from blood, obtained in a trial of the OX40 agonist ivuxolimab. The source of this sequence is an adult with an advanced solid tumor such as melanoma, head and neck, liver or kidney cancer. CDR3 nucleotide sequence: TGTGCCAGCAGCCTCCATGGGGTACCCTACGAGCAGTACTTC. Its translation: CASSLHGVPYEQYF.